These 25 T cell receptor beta chains originate from one sample sequenced in a study of blood T cell repertoires in COVID-19 (dated by TCRdb to about 2020). Library preparation was by the immunoSEQ multiplex PCR assay. This immuneACCESS table, as held by TCRdb, lists in-frame sequences with V and J called but not all clones. Of the missing ones, under half trace to an unresolved V gene in checked studies; the others have no known cause. Present in this sample are fewer than 500,000 clones, roughly 80% of which were seen just once. Of the sample, around 1% is held by the ten largest clones. The sequencing input was peripheral blood. Receptors originate from a human donor with acute or convalescent COVID-19. The donor label of this sample is uncertain.

The gene calls are TRBV2 and TRBJ2-1; TRBD2 matches at 9 bases. CDR1 and CDR2 from the germline V gene are SNHLY and FYNNEI. The CDR3 contains 14 residues. With V trimmed by 7 bases and J by 6 bases, 7 bases remained unmatched. CDR3 DNA: TGTGCCAGCACTGCCGGGACTAGCTTCAATGAGCAGTTCTTC. The encoded protein is CASTAGTSFNEQFF.

The chain couples TRBV19 to TRBJ2-1; D might be TRBD2 (6 bases). Germline V gene sequence: CDR1 LNHDA, CDR2 SQIVND (reference sequence). This CDR3 spans 14 amino acids. V was pared by 6 bases and J by 3 bases, with 12 bases between. The CDR3 region has the DNA TGTGCCAGTAGACCGGAGGGCCGCTACAATGAGCAGTTCTTC. This gives the protein CASRPEGRYNEQFF.

This clone was picked up a small number of times. The rearrangement joins TRBV5-8 to TRBJ1-1; D unclear. The V end lost 5 bases, the J end lost 1 base, and 15 bases lay between the germline ends. CDR3 length: 15 residues. From germline, CDR1 is SGHTS and CDR2 YDEGEE. CDR3 residues: CASSQLSLPNTEAFF. The CDR3 DNA follows: TGTGCCAGCAGTCAACTCTCTCTCCCGAACACTGAAGCTTTCTTT.

The J gene is TRBJ1-5, the V gene TRBV18, with D maybe TRBD1 (5 bases). From germline, CDR1 is KGHSH and CDR2 LQKENI. V lost 3 bases to trimming and J lost 4 bases, with 13 bases between them. The CDR3 is 15 residues long. The CDR3 region is CASSPSQGRNQPQHF. The CDR3 DNA follows: TGTGCCAGCTCACCCAGTCAGGGAAGGAATCAGCCCCAGCATTTT.

The chain has TRBV6-6 and TRBJ1-5, with D tentatively TRBD1 (6 bases). V gave up 6 bases and J gave up 3 bases, with 15 bases separating them. The CDR3 is made up of 15 amino acids. Germline assignment: CDR1 MNHNY and CDR2 SVGAGI (reference sequence). The chain's CDR3 is CASRNDGQHNQPQHF. The DNA for the CDR3 is TGTGCCAGCAGGAATGACGGACAGCACAATCAGCCCCAGCATTTT.

V is TRBV19 and J is TRBJ1-2, with D possibly TRBD1 on 6 matching bases. Trimming took 2 bases from V and 3 from J, leaving 10 bases between them. Germline CDR1 reads LNHDA; CDR2 reads SQIVND (reference sequence). CDR3 length equals 14 residues. The CDR3, as DNA: TGTGCCAGTAGTATACAGGGGATCGACTATGGCTACACCTTC. Its protein is CASSIQGIDYGYTF.

This clone was seen only once. The chain joins TRBV28 to TRBJ2-2; tentatively, D is TRBD2 (5 bases). V shed 4 bases and J shed 1 base, with 10 bases lying between them. The CDR3 extends over 15 amino acids. CDR1 and CDR2 from the germline V gene are MDHEN and SYDVKM. The CDR3 coding sequence is TGTGCCAGCAGTTACGGCGGGTTGAACACCGGGGAGCTGTTTTTT. Its translation: CASSYGGLNTGELFF.

The chain couples TRBV18 to TRBJ2-1; 10 nucleotides align to TRBD2. The CDR3 has 16 residues. Germline CDR1 and CDR2: KGHSH and LQKENI. Trimming removed 0 bases from V and 6 bases from J; junction bases left unmatched: 5. The CDR3 coding sequence is TGTGCCAGCTCACCACCGCGTCCTAGCGGGAGCAATGAGCAGTTCTTC. This sequence encodes CASSPPRPSGSNEQFF.

The chain carries TRBV5-1 and TRBJ1-1; 10 bases match TRBD1. Germline V CDR1 and CDR2: SGHRS, YFSETQ. Trimming took 3 bases from V and 6 from J; bases not matched to a gene: 5. This CDR3 is 14 amino acids long. For the CDR3, the DNA is TGCGCCAGCAGCTACCGACAGGGGGCAGCTGAAGCTTTCTTT. Translating it yields CASSYRQGAAEAFF.

The chain recombines TRBV5-1 with TRBJ1-2, with TRBD1 matching over 7 bases. The germline V gene has CDR1 SGHRS and CDR2 YFSETQ. With V trimmed by 4 bases and J by 2 bases, 5 bases remained unmatched. The CDR3 totals 14 residues. The CDR3 is CASSPQTGNYGYTF. The CDR3 DNA follows: TGCGCCAGCAGCCCCCAGACAGGGAACTATGGCTACACCTTC.

This clone occurred a few times. The chain combines TRBV5-1 with TRBJ2-7, with 13 bases fitting TRBD2. Trimming at V came to 3 bases and at J to 3 bases, leaving 6 bases not matched to a gene. Germline CDR1 reads SGHRS; CDR2 reads YFSETQ. This CDR3 comprises 16 residues. CDR3 sequence: CASSWTSGGSGYEQYF. The CDR3 bases are TGCGCCAGCAGCTGGACTAGCGGGGGATCTGGCTACGAGCAGTACTTC.

Here the CDR3 DNA reads TGTGCCAGCAGCTCGGGACAGAATCCAAATTCACCCCTCCACTTT. Its translation is CASSSGQNPNSPLHF. The rearrangement joins TRBV6-5 to TRBJ1-6, with 7 bases fitting TRBD1. Germline values: CDR1 MNHEY, CDR2 SVGAGI. This CDR3 has 15 amino acids. The junction had 9 bases not matched to a gene; V was cut back by 6 bases and J by 7 bases.

The V and J genes are TRBV2 and TRBJ1-6, with 10 bases lining up with TRBD1. Germline CDR1 and CDR2: SNHLY and FYNNEI. Trimming cost V 4 bases and J 13 bases; bases outside gene matches: 7. The CDR3 sequence is 14 residues long. The DNA of the CDR3 is TGTGCCAGCAGTGGGGACAGGGGCGGATTTCCCCTCCACTTT. Its protein product is CASSGDRGGFPLHF.

Only one count was recorded for this clone. The chain carries TRBV2 and TRBJ1-6; 7 bases match TRBD1. The V segment lost 7 bases and the J segment 13 bases; nucleotides outside the gene matches: 16. Germline CDR1 and CDR2: SNHLY and FYNNEI. This CDR3 region has 15 residues. CDR3 amino acids: CASMFLTGAKSPLHF. DNA for the CDR3: TGTGCCAGCATGTTTCTAACAGGGGCTAAGAGTCCCCTCCACTTT.

The rearrangement uses TRBV7-8 and TRBJ1-3; TRBD1 matches at 7 bases. Trimming took 5 bases from V and 2 from J; bases not matched to a gene: 9. The CDR3 runs 16 residues. Germline V gene data show CDR1 as SGHVS and CDR2 as FQNEAQ. The chain's CDR3 is CASSPGQAAPGNTIYF. CDR3 sequence (DNA): TGTGCCAGCAGCCCCGGACAGGCTGCCCCTGGAAACACCATATATTTT.

This clone was recorded a few times. The chain recombines TRBV12-5 with TRBJ1-2, with TRBD1 matching over 9 bases. This CDR3 comprises 14 residues. V shed 5 bases, J shed 7 bases, and the junction held 8 bases outside the gene matches. The germline V gene encodes CDR1 LGHNT and CDR2 FRNRAP. The CDR3 reads CASGRDRVDSGYTF. As DNA, the CDR3 is TGTGCTAGTGGTAGGGACAGGGTGGACAGTGGCTACACCTTC. The full variable domain, with the rest looked up from reference TRBV12-5 and TRBJ1-2, is DARVTQTPRHKVTEMGQEVTMRCQPILGHNTVFWYRQTMMQGLELLAYFRNRAPLDDSGMPKDRFSAEMPDATLATLKIQPSEPRDSAVYFCASGRDRVDSGYTFGSGTRLTVV.

The chain joins TRBV6-5 to TRBJ1-1; a weak D match, TRBD1 (5 bases). V was pared by 8 bases and J by 4 bases, with 17 bases between. CDR3 length: 14 amino acids. The V gene's germline CDR1 is MNHEY and CDR2 SVGAGI. CDR3 coding DNA: TGTGCCAGCGCCCAGGGCTTTAAGTTCACTGAAGCTTTCTTT. Translating it yields CASAQGFKFTEAFF.

The chain's CDR3 is CASTPSRYYGYTF. The CDR3 DNA is TGTGCCAGCACCCCTAGCCGCTACTATGGCTACACCTTC. The chain combines TRBV2 with TRBJ1-2; D unresolved. CDR1 is SNHLY, CDR2 FYNNEI, per germline. Trimming cost V 7 bases and J 3 bases, with 12 bases left between them. There are 13 residues in the CDR3.

This chain joins TRBV18 and TRBJ2-3; 7 positions match TRBD1. The CDR3 contains 14 residues. V was clipped by 1 base and J by 5 bases; unmatched bases: 3. The germline V gene encodes CDR1 KGHSH and CDR2 LQKENI. In nucleotides, the CDR3 is TGTGCCAGCTCACCACAGGGGGCGAAAGATACGCAGTATTTT. This sequence encodes CASSPQGAKDTQYF.

The CDR3 DNA is TGCGCCAGCAGTGATTCCGGGGACACTGGCACCGGGGAGCTGTTTTTT. This encodes CASSDSGDTGTGELFF. This chain links TRBV10-1 with TRBJ2-2; TRBD1 is a possible D gene (6 bases). Germline CDR1 is WNHNN and CDR2 is SYGVQD (reference sequence). The CDR3 spans 16 residues. The ends were cut back, 3 bases at V and 4 bases at J, with 15 bases in the middle.

This clone turned up a few times. This rearrangement joins TRBV5-4 to TRBJ1-4; D is unresolved. The CDR3 loop spans 14 amino acids. Germline assignment: CDR1 SGHNT and CDR2 YYREEE (reference sequence). The ends were cut back, 0 bases at V and 5 bases at J, with 8 bases in the middle. The CDR3 sequence: CASSLDLKNEKLFF. The CDR3 DNA reads TGTGCCAGCAGCTTGGATCTTAAAAATGAAAAACTGTTTTTT.

The chain joins TRBV2 to TRBJ1-2; D is unclear. Germline V gives CDR1 SNHLY, CDR2 FYNNEI. The CDR3 contains 15 residues. With 3 bases removed from V and 4 bases from J, the gap between germline ends came to 15 bases. CDR3 coding DNA: TGTGCCAGCAGTGATGAGGGAAGGGTGGGCTATGGCTACACCTTC. Its protein is CASSDEGRVGYGYTF.

The chain has TRBV19 and TRBJ2-5; 8 bases fit TRBD1. Germline lookup yields CDR1 LNHDA and CDR2 SQIVND (reference sequence). CDR3 size: 16 residues. V dropped 6 bases and J dropped 0; count of bases not matched to a gene: 9. CDR3 region: CASRDRDEGNQETQYF. In DNA form, the CDR3 reads TGTGCCAGTAGGGACAGGGATGAAGGCAACCAAGAGACCCAGTACTTC.

This clone was seen only once. The chain joins TRBV5-8 to TRBJ1-3; 8 positions match TRBD1. The CDR3 is made up of 16 amino acids. Germline-derived CDR1 and CDR2 are SGHTS and YDEGEE. The V segment lost 1 base and the J segment 2 bases; nucleotides outside the gene matches: 5. The CDR3 protein is CASSLIGTGAGNTIYF. In nucleotides, the CDR3 is TGTGCCAGCAGCTTGATCGGGACAGGCGCTGGAAACACCATATATTTT.

The genes are TRBV10-3 and TRBJ2-7, with TRBD1 identical over 8 bases. CDR3 length equals 16 residues. V shed 10 bases and J 5 bases; nucleotides not matched to a gene: 19. Per the germline V gene, CDR1 is ENHRY and CDR2 is SYGVKD. The CDR3 DNA follows: TGTGCCACCGCGACAGGACAGGGATTTAATGTCCACGAGCAGTACTTC. Amino acids: CATATGQGFNVHEQYF.